The 9 T cell receptor beta chains below come from one sample, sequenced in a study of Graves' ophthalmopathy and Graves' hyperthyroidism. Amplified material comprised TCR beta CDR3 regions derived from RNA transcripts. First-round RT-PCR used HTBI primers; second-round multiplex PCR followed. One entry per CDR3 protein, called by TCRdb with MiXCR from the multiplex PCR reads. The sample includes about 1.2 million distinct CDR3 sequences, about 36% seen only once; the top ten take over 8.5%. Sample: peripheral blood or thyroid tissue (not recorded which). These receptor sequences come from an adult man with Graves' hyperthyroidism.

The chain is built from TRBV27 and TRBJ1-5; D not resolved. V gave up 0 bases and J gave up 1 base, with 10 bases separating them. The CDR3 has 16 residues. CDR1 MNHEY and CDR2 SMNVEV come from the germline V gene (reference sequence). The CDR3 nucleotides read TGTGCCAGCAGTTTATCCCCGTGGAAGAGCAATCAGCCCCAGCATTTT. This codes for CASSLSPWKSNQPQHF.

This sequence joins TRBV20-1 and TRBJ2-7; a weak D match, TRBD2 (5 bases). CDR1 is DFQATT, CDR2 SNEGSKA, per germline (reference sequence). This CDR3 is 17 amino acids long. V was shortened by 4 bases and J by 0 bases, with 22 bases between the two germline ends. Written as DNA, the CDR3 is TGCAGTGCTACCGCCTTGGACTGGCAATATAGCTCCTACGAGCAGTACTTC. Translated: CSATALDWQYSSYEQYF.

This clonotype was recorded at least ten times. The chain couples TRBV5-1 to TRBJ2-7; tentative D call: TRBD2 (5 bases). Germline loops: CDR1 SGHRS, CDR2 YFSETQ. The CDR3 loop spans 15 amino acids. V gave up 4 bases and J gave up 5 bases, with 19 bases separating them. The CDR3 DNA reads as TGCGCCAGCAGCCTTTCGAGGAAGACCGGGGACGAGCAGTACTTC. Amino acids: CASSLSRKTGDEQYF.

This clonotype was seen many times. The rearrangement links TRBV11-2 to TRBJ1-1; D is undetermined. Germline CDR1 reads SGHAT; CDR2 reads FQNNGV. The CDR3 is made up of 14 amino acids. The germline V and J ends were trimmed by 5 bases and 4 bases, with 14 bases remaining between them. This CDR3 reads CASSEWEIGTEAFF. CDR3 DNA sequence: TGTGCCAGCAGCGAGTGGGAAATCGGCACTGAAGCTTTCTTT.

About this clonotype: This may be a read error, as it is one base from a much larger clone. The CDR3 here is CASSAIRDRDAGEQYF. Here the CDR3 DNA reads TGTGCCAGCAGCGCGATCCGGGACAGGGATGCTGGGGAGCAGTACTTC. The rearrangement links TRBV7-2 to TRBJ2-7; 9 bases match TRBD1. The CDR3 is made up of 16 amino acids. The V and J ends lost 5 bases and 7 bases, in that order; junction bases with no gene match: 15. Germline V gives CDR1 SGHTA, CDR2 FQGNSA.

V usage is TRBV10-3 and J usage is TRBJ1-5; D unresolved. The V and J ends lost 5 bases and 0 bases respectively, with 14 bases between them. The CDR3 length is 16 residues. CDR1 ENHRY and CDR2 SYGVKD come from the germline V gene. CDR3 nucleotides: TGTGCCATCAGTTTAAACCCGATGGATAGCAATCAGCCCCAGCATTTT. Translated, it gives CAISLNPMDSNQPQHF.

This clonotype was detected ten times or more. The chain carries TRBV9 and TRBJ2-5; possibly TRBD2 for D (5 bases). Per the germline V gene, CDR1 is SGDLS and CDR2 is YYNGEE. The CDR3 runs to 16 residues. V was pared by 3 bases and J by 4 bases, with 19 bases between. CDR3 in amino acids: CASSAPGSGMGETQYF. The CDR3 bases are TGTGCCAGCAGCGCACCGGGCTCCGGGATGGGAGAGACCCAGTACTTC.

The rearrangement uses TRBV6-1 and TRBJ2-2, with a possible D match to TRBD2 (5 bases). The length of the CDR3 is 12 residues. V was clipped by 7 bases and J by 6 bases, with 9 bases between them. Germline V gene lookup returns CDR1 MNHNS and CDR2 SASEGT. CDR3 in DNA: TGTGCCAGCAAGGAGGAGGCCGGGGAGCTGTTTTTT. Protein: CASKEEAGELFF.

On this clonotype: This is likely a read error, given that the CDR3 carries no conserved phenylalanine or tryptophan at its end. The J gene is TRBJ2-5, the V gene TRBV20-1; 7 nucleotides line up with TRBD1. CDR3 length: 12 residues. Germline trimming cut 7 bases from V and 4 bases from J; bases unmatched to any gene: 6. Germline CDR1 reads DFQATT; CDR2 reads SNEGSKA (reference sequence). In nucleotides, the CDR3 is TGCAGTGTCAGACAGGGCCGAGAGACCCAGTACTCC. It encodes CSVRQGRETQYS.